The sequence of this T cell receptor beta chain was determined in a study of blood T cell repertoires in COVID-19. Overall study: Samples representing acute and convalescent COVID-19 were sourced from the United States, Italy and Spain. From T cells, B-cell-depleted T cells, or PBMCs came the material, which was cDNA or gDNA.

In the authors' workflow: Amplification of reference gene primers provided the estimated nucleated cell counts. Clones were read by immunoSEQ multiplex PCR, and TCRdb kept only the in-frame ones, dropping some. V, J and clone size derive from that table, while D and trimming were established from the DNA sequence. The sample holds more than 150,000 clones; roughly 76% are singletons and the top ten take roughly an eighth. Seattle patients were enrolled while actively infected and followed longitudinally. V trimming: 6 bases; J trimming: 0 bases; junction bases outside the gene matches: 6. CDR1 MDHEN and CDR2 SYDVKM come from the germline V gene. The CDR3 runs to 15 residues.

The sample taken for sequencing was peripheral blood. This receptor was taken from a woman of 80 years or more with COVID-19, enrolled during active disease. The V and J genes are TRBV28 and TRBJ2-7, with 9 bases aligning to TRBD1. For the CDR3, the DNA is TGTGCCAGCAGGCCGACAGGGGGGAGCTCCTACGAGCAGTACTTC. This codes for CASRPTGGSSYEQYF.